These 9 T cell receptor beta chains were sequenced from one sample in a study of cytomegalovirus exposure and HLA in healthy donors (dated by TCRdb to the late 2010s). Libraries were prepared through the immunoSEQ multiplex PCR assay. The multiplex PCR relied on a mix of 60 forward primers for TCR Vbeta segments and 13 reverse primers for TCR Jbeta segments. TCRdb provides this immuneACCESS table in a form limited to in-frame rearrangements. Some clones are lacking; in checked studies, under half of them reflect an unresolved V gene, and why the rest are absent is not known. This sample's table lists some 120,000 clones. The top ten constitute about 2.2% of the sample. The specimen sequenced was PBMCs. The origin of the receptors is a man aged 35-49 years in good health and CMV-seronegative.

The V gene is TRBV6-5, the J gene TRBJ2-5, with 8 bases aligning to TRBD2. From germline, CDR1 is MNHEY and CDR2 SVGAGI. The CDR3 contains 14 residues. With V trimmed by 7 bases and J by 7 bases, 11 bases remained unmatched. CDR3: CASIPAGGTGTQYF. CDR3 DNA: TGTGCCAGCATTCCCGCGGGAGGTACTGGGACCCAGTACTTC.

The chain uses TRBV9 and TRBJ2-5, with 7 nucleotides matching TRBD1. CDR3 length: 15 amino acids. CDR1 is SGDLS and CDR2 is YYNGEE in the germline V gene. J gave up 5 bases and V 3 bases, and 10 bases lay outside the gene matches. CDR3: CASSEKRGRTETQYF. For the CDR3, the DNA is TGTGCCAGCAGCGAGAAAAGGGGGCGCACGGAGACCCAGTACTTC. Full variable domain (outside the CDR3, taken from reference TRBV9 and TRBJ2-5): DSGVTQTPKHLITATGQRVTLRCSPRSGDLSVYWYQQSLDQGLQFLIQYYNGEERAKGNILERFSAQQFPDLHSELNLSSLELGDSALYFCASSEKRGRTETQYFGPGTRLLVL.

The genes are TRBV5-4 and TRBJ1-4; no reliable D call. V was shortened by 1 base and J by 5 bases, with 6 bases between the two germline ends. The CDR3 consists of 13 residues. The germline V gene encodes CDR1 SGHNT and CDR2 YYREEE (reference sequence). DNA for the CDR3: TGTGCCAGCAGCTTGAGAGGGAATGAAAAACTGTTTTTT. Translated: CASSLRGNEKLFF.

This sequence joins TRBV7-9 and TRBJ2-1; D may be TRBD1 (6 bases). V was trimmed by 5 bases and J by 4 bases, leaving 12 bases between them. Germline CDR1 is SEHNR and CDR2 is FQNEAQ (reference sequence). This CDR3 spans 14 amino acids. Here the CDR3 DNA reads TGTGCCAGCAGCCAGACAGGAAGTTACAATGAGCAGTTCTTC. Protein sequence: CASSQTGSYNEQFF. The variable domain in full, with the rest retrieved from reference TRBV7-9 and TRBJ2-1, is DTGVSQNPRHKITKRGQNVTFRCDPISEHNRLYWYRQTLGQGPEFLTYFQNEAQLEKSRLLSDRFSAERPKGSFSTLEIQRTEQGDSAMYLCASSQTGSYNEQFFGPGTRLTVL.

This chain joins TRBV6-6 and TRBJ1-2; D is possibly TRBD1 (6 bases). The CDR3 spans 16 residues. In germline, CDR1 is MNHNY, CDR2 SVGAGI (reference sequence). Trimming cost V 0 bases and J 4 bases, with 15 bases left between them. The chain's CDR3 is CASSYSRDTSSYGYTF. DNA of the CDR3: TGTGCCAGCAGTTACTCGAGGGACACGTCCTCCTATGGCTACACCTTC.

The chain joins TRBV7-9 to TRBJ1-2; TRBD1 aligns across 11 bases. The junction had 8 bases not matched to a gene; V was cut back by 9 bases and J by 8 bases. Germline CDR1 is SEHNR and CDR2 is FQNEAQ (reference sequence). The CDR3 has 13 residues. CDR3 in DNA: TGTGCCAGTTACACGGACAGGGGGCTGGGCTACACCTTC. Amino acids: CASYTDRGLGYTF. The full variable domain, with the rest looked up from reference TRBV7-9 and TRBJ1-2, is DTGVSQNPRHKITKRGQNVTFRCDPISEHNRLYWYRQTLGQGPEFLTYFQNEAQLEKSRLLSDRFSAERPKGSFSTLEIQRTEQGDSAMYLCASYTDRGLGYTFGSGTRLTVV.

The chain combines TRBV5-1 with TRBJ1-1; D gene unclear. The germline CDR1 and CDR2 sequences are SGHRS and YFSETQ. CDR3 size: 16 residues. Trimming pared 0 bases from V and 0 bases from J, leaving 12 bases between. CDR3: CASSLEPGPMNTEAFF. DNA for the CDR3: TGCGCCAGCAGCTTGGAGCCAGGCCCTATGAACACTGAAGCTTTCTTT.

The V gene is TRBV5-4, the J gene TRBJ1-1; TRBD1 agrees at 9 bases. Trimming took 4 bases from V and 1 from J; bases not matched to a gene: 2. The germline V gene has CDR1 SGHNT and CDR2 YYREEE (reference sequence). The CDR3 is 14 residues long. CDR3 sequence: CASSRDRANTEAFF. CDR3 nucleotide sequence: TGTGCCAGCAGCCGGGACAGGGCGAACACTGAAGCTTTCTTT.

The rearrangement joins TRBV30 to TRBJ1-4; no definite D call. The CDR3 has 14 residues. CDR1 is GTSNPN and CDR2 is SVGIG in the germline V gene (reference sequence). V gave up 7 bases and J gave up 10 bases, with 22 bases separating them. CDR3 in amino acids: CASNLGQRMGKLFF. For the CDR3, the DNA is TGTGCCTCAAACTTGGGCCAGCGGATGGGAAAACTGTTTTTT.